These 21 T cell receptor beta chains were sequenced from one sample in a study of CD8+ T cells in alopecia areata. Treatment noted: oral pan-JAK inhibitor, 5-10 mg twice daily. RNA was extracted and reverse transcribed into cDNA as the sequencing template. Sequenced by immunoSEQ multiplex PCR; TCRdb stores in-frame clones only, minus some. The sample records 110,000 to 150,000 clones, around 50% being singletons. Sequences were derived from CD8+ T cells sorted from blood, sampled at week 4, from a patient treated with tofacitinib. The receptors come from a human donor with alopecia areata.

This sequence joins TRBV9 and TRBJ2-1; 12 bases are shared with TRBD2. Germline lookup yields CDR1 SGDLS and CDR2 YYNGEE. Unmatched junction bases numbered 6, after V lost 3 bases and J lost 8 bases. The CDR3 has 15 residues. As DNA, the CDR3 is TGTGCCAGCAGCGGGCGACTAGCGGGGGATGATGAGCAGTTCTTC. As protein: CASSGRLAGDDEQFF.

This chain connects TRBV6-6 to TRBJ1-5; D perhaps matches TRBD1 (5 bases). Germline V gene lookup returns CDR1 MNHNY and CDR2 SVGAGI (reference sequence). This CDR3 is 12 amino acids long. The V end was cut by 4 bases, the J end by 11 bases, with 12 bases between. In DNA form, the CDR3 reads TGTGCCAGCAGTTCGGGACTCCCGGCCCAGCATTTT. It yields the protein CASSSGLPAQHF.

In this sample, this clone turned up a few times. Mismatch with germline at one junction end may stem from a read error. The V call is TRBV6-4, the J call TRBJ1-1; 7 bases are shared with TRBD1. The CDR3 spans 14 residues. The germline V gene has CDR1 MRHNA and CDR2 SNTAGT. The CDR3 bases are TGTGCCATCAGTGACCCAGGGGGAAGTAACGAAGCTTTCTTT. Translated: CAISDPGGSNEAFF.

The chain couples TRBV27 to TRBJ2-1; 7 bases are shared with TRBD1. The V and J ends lost 5 bases and 9 bases, in that order; junction bases with no gene match: 13. Germline V gene lookup returns CDR1 MNHEY and CDR2 SMNVEV (reference sequence). The CDR3 extends over 15 amino acids. The CDR3 DNA reads TGTGCCAGCAGTGTACCGAGTAGGGGGCTGGGTGAGCAGTTCTTC. Its translation is CASSVPSRGLGEQFF.

The rearrangement uses TRBV30 and TRBJ2-5; 10 bases map to TRBD2. From germline, CDR1 is GTSNPN and CDR2 SVGIG (reference sequence). Trimming took 3 bases from V and 5 from J; bases not matched to a gene: 6. CDR3 length: 14 amino acids. The CDR3 nucleotides read TGTGCCTGGAGACAGCGGGGGGGCATCGAGACCCAGTACTTC. This codes for CAWRQRGGIETQYF.

With regard to this clone: The sample carries other DNA sequences with the same CDR3. V usage is TRBV11-2 and J usage is TRBJ1-5; unclear D gene. The CDR3 spans 13 residues. Germline CDR1 and CDR2: SGHAT and FQNNGV. Trimming removed 5 bases at V and 0 bases at J, with 5 bases between. The CDR3 protein is CASSLYSNQPQHF. The CDR3 bases are TGTGCCAGCAGCCTCTATAGCAATCAGCCCCAGCATTTT.

Only a few counts were recorded for this clone. This sequence joins TRBV19 and TRBJ1-1, with 7 nucleotides matching TRBD1. CDR3 length equals 14 residues. Germline assignment: CDR1 LNHDA and CDR2 SQIVND (reference sequence). J was trimmed by 6 bases and V by 3 bases; bases with no gene match: 7. The CDR3 spells CASSIRDRGSEAFF. The CDR3 DNA follows: TGTGCCAGTAGTATTAGGGACAGAGGTTCTGAAGCTTTCTTT.

The chain has TRBV25-1 and TRBJ2-7; tentatively, D is TRBD1 (5 bases). In germline, CDR1 is MGHDK, CDR2 SYGVNS. V lost 8 bases and J 3 bases, leaving 11 bases between the germline ends. The CDR3 consists of 12 residues. The CDR3 DNA sequence: TGTGCCAGCGGTCCTAGGGGCTACGAGCAGTACTTC. This gives the protein CASGPRGYEQYF.

The chain carries TRBV5-6 and TRBJ2-5; 11 bases agree with TRBD2. The trim removed 4 bases at V and 9 bases at J, leaving 17 bases unmatched. CDR3 size: 17 residues. Germline assignment: CDR1 SGHDT and CDR2 YYEEEE. CDR3 in DNA: TGTGCCAGCAGCCCGACGGGGGCTAGCGGGGGGCCCCTTCCCCAGTACTTC. Translated: CASSPTGASGGPLPQYF.

The chain joins TRBV7-9 to TRBJ2-3; D is uncertain. Germline lookup yields CDR1 SEHNR and CDR2 FQNEAQ (reference sequence). V lost 2 bases, J lost 4 bases, and 4 bases lay in between. This CDR3 comprises 12 residues. CDR3 bases: TGTGCCAGCAGCTTAACCTCAGATACGCAGTATTTT. Its translation: CASSLTSDTQYF.

This clone was seen a single time. One end of the junction varies from germline; a read error may be responsible. The chain couples TRBV15 to TRBJ2-7; D possibly uses TRBD1 or TRBD2 (5 bases each). CDR1 and CDR2 from the germline V gene are LNHNV and YYDKDF (reference sequence). The CDR3 sequence is 14 residues long. CDR3: CATSRDRGSHEQYF. In DNA form, the CDR3 reads TGTGCCACCAGCAGAGATCGGGGCTCCCACGAGCAGTACTTC.

J is TRBJ2-5 and V is TRBV4-1, with no clear D. The germline CDR1 and CDR2 sequences are MGHRA and YSYEKL. Trimming shortened V by 6 bases and J by 3 bases, and 11 bases separated the two germline ends. The CDR3 consists of 13 residues. CDR3 sequence (DNA): TGCGCCAGCAGTACGGACGCGGAAGAGACCCAGTACTTC. Translation: CASSTDAEETQYF.

This chain connects TRBV27 to TRBJ2-3; D is perhaps TRBD1 (6 bases). CDR3 length equals 11 residues. Looked up from germline, CDR1 is MNHEY and CDR2 is SMNVEV (reference sequence). The V end lost 5 bases, the J end lost 6 bases, and 6 bases lay between the germline ends. CDR3 in amino acids: CASSTGDTQYF. In DNA form, the CDR3 reads TGTGCCAGCAGTACAGGGGATACGCAGTATTTT.

The table lists this clone with a few counts. J is TRBJ1-3 and V is TRBV29-1, with D unresolved. This CDR3 has 13 residues. The ends were cut back, 4 bases at V and 4 bases at J, with 11 bases in the middle. Germline CDR1 reads SQVTM; CDR2 reads ANQGSEA. CDR3 DNA: TGCAGCGTTGGAGAGGATGGGGGAAACACCATATATTTT. It yields the protein CSVGEDGGNTIYF. The full variable domain, in which reference TRBV29-1 and TRBJ1-3 provide the parts outside the CDR3, is SAVISQKPSRDICQRGTSLTIQCQVDSQVTMMFWYRQQPGQSLTLIATANQGSEATYESGFVIDKFPISRPNLTFSTLTVSNMSPEDSSIYLCSVGEDGGNTIYFGEGSWLTVV.

The V gene is TRBV11-2, the J gene TRBJ2-4; no clear D. Germline V gives CDR1 SGHAT, CDR2 FQNNGV. The CDR3 is 13 amino acids. Trimming removed 0 bases from V and 1 base from J, with 1 base in between. The CDR3 DNA reads as TGTGCCAGCAGCTTAGAGGCCAAAAACATTCAGTACTTC. Its translation is CASSLEAKNIQYF.

This sequence joins TRBV5-1 and TRBJ1-2; tentatively, D is TRBD1 (5 bases). The V gene's germline CDR1 is SGHRS and CDR2 YFSETQ. Trimming cost V 0 bases and J 2 bases, with 17 bases left between them. This CDR3 contains 17 residues. CDR3 DNA sequence: TGCGCCAGCAGCTTGGCAGATCCCAGGGCAGGGAACTATGGCTACACCTTC. This gives the protein CASSLADPRAGNYGYTF.

There are a few counts of this clone. The gene calls are TRBV6-5 and TRBJ2-5; 8 positions match TRBD2. The CDR3 is 14 residues long. The germline V gene has CDR1 MNHEY and CDR2 SVGAGI. V lost 5 bases and J lost 5; bases outside the gene matches: 7. CDR3 in DNA: TGTGCCAGCAGTGACGGGACTAGTTTGGAGACCCAGTACTTC. Translating gives CASSDGTSLETQYF.

The rearrangement uses TRBV30 and TRBJ1-1; TRBD1 might be the D (5 bases). The CDR3 runs to 13 residues. Between the trimmed V and J ends, which lost 4 bases and 5 bases, there was a span of 14 bases. Germline values: CDR1 GTSNPN, CDR2 SVGIG (reference sequence). CDR3 coding DNA: TGTGCCTGGAATGGGGACGTTTGGACTGAAGCTTTCTTT. This encodes CAWNGDVWTEAFF.

The chain carries TRBV2 and TRBJ1-1, with D unclear. This CDR3 is built from 12 residues. The germline V gene encodes CDR1 SNHLY and CDR2 FYNNEI. V lost 9 bases and J 2 bases, leaving 10 bases between the germline ends. CDR3 in DNA: TGTGCCAGGACGAGGGAAAACACTGAAGCTTTCTTT. The encoded protein is CARTRENTEAFF.

The chain combines TRBV30 with TRBJ1-1, with D tentatively TRBD1 (5 bases). Germline V gene lookup returns CDR1 GTSNPN and CDR2 SVGIG (reference sequence). Deletions cut 4 bases from V and 7 bases from J, with 13 bases between. The CDR3 covers 12 residues. The CDR3 DNA sequence: TGTGCCTGGACCCCCCGGGACGGTGAAGCTTTCTTT. Encoded protein: CAWTPRDGEAFF.

V usage is TRBV27 and J usage is TRBJ2-3; D is uncertain. The germline V gene encodes CDR1 MNHEY and CDR2 SMNVEV (reference sequence). Trimming cost V 0 bases and J 0 bases, with 10 bases left between them. CDR3 length equals 16 residues. Written as DNA, the CDR3 is TGTGCCAGCAGTTTATCCTGGCAGATCAGCACAGATACGCAGTATTTT. Protein product: CASSLSWQISTDTQYF.